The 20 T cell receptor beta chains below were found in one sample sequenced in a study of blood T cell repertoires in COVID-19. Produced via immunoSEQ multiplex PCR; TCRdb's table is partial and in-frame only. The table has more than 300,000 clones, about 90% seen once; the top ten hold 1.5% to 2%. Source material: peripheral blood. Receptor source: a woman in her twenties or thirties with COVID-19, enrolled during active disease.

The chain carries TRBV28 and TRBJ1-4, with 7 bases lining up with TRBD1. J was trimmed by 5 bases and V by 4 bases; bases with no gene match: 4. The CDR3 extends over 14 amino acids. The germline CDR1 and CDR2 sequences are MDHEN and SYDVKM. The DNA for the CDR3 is TGTGCCAGCAGTTCGGGACAGATAAATGAAAAACTGTTTTTT. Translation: CASSSGQINEKLFF.

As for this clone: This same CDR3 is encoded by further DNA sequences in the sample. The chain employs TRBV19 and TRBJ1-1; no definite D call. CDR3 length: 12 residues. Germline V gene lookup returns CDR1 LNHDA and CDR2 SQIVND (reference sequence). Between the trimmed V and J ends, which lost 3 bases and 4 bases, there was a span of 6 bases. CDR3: CASSIGVTEAFF. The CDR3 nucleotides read TGTGCCAGTAGTATTGGAGTCACTGAAGCTTTCTTT.

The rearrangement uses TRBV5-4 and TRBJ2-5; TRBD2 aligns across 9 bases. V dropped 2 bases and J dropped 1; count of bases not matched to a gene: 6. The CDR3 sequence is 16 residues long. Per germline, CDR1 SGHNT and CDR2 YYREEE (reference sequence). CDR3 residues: CASSFFSGGIQETQYF. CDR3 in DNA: TGTGCCAGCAGCTTCTTTAGCGGGGGAATCCAAGAGACCCAGTACTTC. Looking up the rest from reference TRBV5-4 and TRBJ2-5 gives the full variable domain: ETGVTQSPTHLIKTRGQQVTLRCSSQSGHNTVSWYQQALGQGPQFIFQYYREEENGRGNFPPRFSGLQFPNYSSELNVNALELDDSALYLCASSFFSGGIQETQYFGPGTRLLVL.

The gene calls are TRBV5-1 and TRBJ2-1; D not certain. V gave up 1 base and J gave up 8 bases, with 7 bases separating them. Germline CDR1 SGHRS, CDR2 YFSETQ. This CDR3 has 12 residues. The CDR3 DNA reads TGCGCCAGCAGCTTGCTAGGCCATGAGCAGTTCTTC. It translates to CASSLLGHEQFF. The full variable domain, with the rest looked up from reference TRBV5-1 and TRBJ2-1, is KAGVTQTPRYLIKTRGQQVTLSCSPISGHRSVSWYQQTPGQGLQFLFEYFSETQRNKGNFPGRFSGRQFSNSRSEMNVSTLELGDSALYLCASSLLGHEQFFGPGTRLTVL.

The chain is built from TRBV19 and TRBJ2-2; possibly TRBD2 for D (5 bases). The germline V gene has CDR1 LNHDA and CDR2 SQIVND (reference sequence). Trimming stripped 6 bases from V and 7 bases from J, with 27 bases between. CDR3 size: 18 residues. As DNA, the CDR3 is TGTGCCAGTAGCCCAGGAGGTTTGGACCCCACGGGCGACGGGGAGCTGTTTTTT. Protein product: CASSPGGLDPTGDGELFF.

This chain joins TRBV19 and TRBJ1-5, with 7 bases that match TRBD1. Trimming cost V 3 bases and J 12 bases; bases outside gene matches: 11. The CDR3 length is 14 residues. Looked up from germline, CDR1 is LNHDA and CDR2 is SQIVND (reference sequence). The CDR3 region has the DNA TGTGCCAGTAGTATTGGGGCAGGGGGTGAGTTCCAGCATTTT. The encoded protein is CASSIGAGGEFQHF.

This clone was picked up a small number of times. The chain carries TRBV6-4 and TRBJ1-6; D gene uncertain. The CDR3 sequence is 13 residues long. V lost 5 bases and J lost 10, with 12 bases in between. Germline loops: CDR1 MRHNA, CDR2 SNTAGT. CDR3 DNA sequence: TGTGCCAGCAGTAAAGATCAGGAATCACCCCTCCACTTT. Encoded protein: CASSKDQESPLHF.

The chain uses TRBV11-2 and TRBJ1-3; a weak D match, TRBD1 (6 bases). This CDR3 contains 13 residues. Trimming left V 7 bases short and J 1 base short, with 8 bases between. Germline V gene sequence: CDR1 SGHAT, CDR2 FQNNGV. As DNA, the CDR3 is TGTGCCAGCAAGGGGGTTTCTGGAAACACCATATATTTT. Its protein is CASKGVSGNTIYF.

CDR3 in amino acids: CASSLTGQGLGYEQYF. The DNA of the CDR3 is TGCGCCAGCAGCCTTACGGGACAGGGCTTGGGGTACGAGCAGTACTTC. The rearrangement uses TRBV5-1 and TRBJ2-7; 9 positions match TRBD1. The CDR3 totals 16 residues. CDR1 and CDR2 (germline): SGHRS, YFSETQ. V dropped 4 bases and J dropped 4; count of bases not matched to a gene: 12.

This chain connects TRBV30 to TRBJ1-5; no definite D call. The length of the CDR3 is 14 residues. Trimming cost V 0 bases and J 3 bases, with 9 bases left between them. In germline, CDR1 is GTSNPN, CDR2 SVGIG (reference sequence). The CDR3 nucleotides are TGTGCCTGGAGTGTTTCACAGAACAATCAGCCCCAGCATTTT. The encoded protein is CAWSVSQNNQPQHF.

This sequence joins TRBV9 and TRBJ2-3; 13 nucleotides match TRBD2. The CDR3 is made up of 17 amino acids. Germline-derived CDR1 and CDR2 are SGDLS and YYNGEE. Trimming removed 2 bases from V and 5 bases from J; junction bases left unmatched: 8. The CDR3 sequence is CASSVTSGGARIDTQYF. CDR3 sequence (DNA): TGTGCCAGCAGCGTTACTAGCGGGGGGGCCAGGATAGATACGCAGTATTTT.

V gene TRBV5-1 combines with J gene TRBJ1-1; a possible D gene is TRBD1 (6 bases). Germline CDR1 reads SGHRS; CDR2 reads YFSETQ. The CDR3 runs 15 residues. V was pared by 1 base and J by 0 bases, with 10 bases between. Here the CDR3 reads CASSLTGNMNTEAFF. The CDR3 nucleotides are TGCGCCAGCAGCTTGACAGGGAACATGAACACTGAAGCTTTCTTT.

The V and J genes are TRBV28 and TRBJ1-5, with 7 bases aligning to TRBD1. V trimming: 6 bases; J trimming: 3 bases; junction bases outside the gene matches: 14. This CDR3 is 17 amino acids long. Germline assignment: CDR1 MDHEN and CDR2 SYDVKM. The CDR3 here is CASRPRGTGAYNQPQHF. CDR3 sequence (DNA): TGTGCCAGCAGACCCCGGGGTACAGGGGCCTACAATCAGCCCCAGCATTTT.

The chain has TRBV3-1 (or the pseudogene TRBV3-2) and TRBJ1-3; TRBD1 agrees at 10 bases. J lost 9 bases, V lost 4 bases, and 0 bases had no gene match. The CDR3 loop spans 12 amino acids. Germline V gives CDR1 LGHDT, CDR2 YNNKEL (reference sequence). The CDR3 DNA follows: TGTGCCAGCAGCCGGGACAGGGGCACCATATATTTT. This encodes CASSRDRGTIYF.

CDR3 coding DNA: TGTGCCAGCAGTACACCGGGACAGGGGAGTAAGCACACCTTC. Amino acid sequence: CASSTPGQGSKHTF. V is TRBV28 and J is TRBJ1-2, with TRBD1 matching over 10 bases. This CDR3 spans 14 amino acids. V shed 5 bases, J shed 12 bases, and the junction held 12 bases outside the gene matches. CDR1 is MDHEN and CDR2 is SYDVKM in the germline V gene.

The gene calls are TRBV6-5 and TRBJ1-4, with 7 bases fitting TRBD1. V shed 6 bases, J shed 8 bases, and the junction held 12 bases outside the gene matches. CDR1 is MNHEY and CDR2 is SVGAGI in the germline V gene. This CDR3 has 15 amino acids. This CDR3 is CASSRDRDLGEKLFF. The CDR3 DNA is TGTGCCAGCAGCCGAGACAGGGACCTAGGAGAAAAACTGTTTTTT.

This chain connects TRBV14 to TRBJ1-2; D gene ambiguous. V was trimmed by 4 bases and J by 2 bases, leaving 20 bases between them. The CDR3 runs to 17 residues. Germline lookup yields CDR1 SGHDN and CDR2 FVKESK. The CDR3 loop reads CASSPKETKNYNYGYTF. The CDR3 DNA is TGTGCCAGCAGCCCGAAGGAGACGAAAAACTACAACTATGGCTACACCTTC.

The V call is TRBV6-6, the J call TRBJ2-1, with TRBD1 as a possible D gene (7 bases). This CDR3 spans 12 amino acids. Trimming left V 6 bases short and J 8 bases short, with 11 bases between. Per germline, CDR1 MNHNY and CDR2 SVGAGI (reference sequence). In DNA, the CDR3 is TGTGCCAGCAGCAGGGGGGTCGATGAGCAGTTCTTC. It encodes CASSRGVDEQFF.

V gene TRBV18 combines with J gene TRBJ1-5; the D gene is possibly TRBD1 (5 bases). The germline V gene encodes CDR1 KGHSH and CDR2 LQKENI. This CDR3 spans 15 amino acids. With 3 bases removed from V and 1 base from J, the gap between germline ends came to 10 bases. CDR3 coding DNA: TGTGCCAGCTCACCGCTGGGACTAAGCAATCAGCCCCAGCATTTT. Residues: CASSPLGLSNQPQHF.

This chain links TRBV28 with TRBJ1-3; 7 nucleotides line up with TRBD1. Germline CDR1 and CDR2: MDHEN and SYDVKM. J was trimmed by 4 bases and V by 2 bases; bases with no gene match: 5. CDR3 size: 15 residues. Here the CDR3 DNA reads TGTGCCAGCAGTTTAGCCACAGGGGACGGAAACACCATATATTTT. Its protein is CASSLATGDGNTIYF.